The T cell receptor (beta chain) under discussion was sequenced for a study of blood T cell repertoires in COVID-19. Study-wide background: Samples representing acute and convalescent COVID-19 were sourced from the United States, Italy and Spain.

Here immunoSEQ multiplex PCR was the method, and the copy in TCRdb shows in-frame clones only, minus some. The top ten clones hold more than 2% of a sample with about 220,000 clones, approximately 83% of them seen once. Trimming stripped 5 bases from V and 9 bases from J, with 14 bases between. CDR3 length equals 14 residues. CDR1 and CDR2 from the germline V gene are LNHDA and SQIVND (reference sequence). The receptor was isolated from a woman aged 55-70 years with acute or convalescent COVID-19. The V and J genes are TRBV19 and TRBJ1-6; possibly TRBD1 for D (6 bases). The source material was peripheral blood. The DNA of the CDR3 is TGTGCCAGTAGTGAACAGGGTTTTCTTTCACCCCTCCACTTT. Translating it yields CASSEQGFLSPLHF. The variable domain in full, with the rest retrieved from reference TRBV19 and TRBJ1-6, is DGGITQSPKYLFRKEGQNVTLSCEQNLNHDAMYWYRQDPGQGLRLIYYSQIVNDFQKGDIAEGYSVSREKKESFPLTVTSAQKNPTAFYLCASSEQGFLSPLHFGNGTRLTVT.